The 24 T cell receptor beta chains given below trace back to one sample, sequenced in a study of blood T cell repertoires in COVID-19. The method was immunoSEQ multiplex PCR; TCRdb's version includes in-frame clones alone and lacks a portion of them. Here the sample spans some 270,000 clones, about 89% being singletons. The sequencing sample was made of peripheral blood. These receptor sequences come from a woman aged 60-75 years who had recovered from COVID-19.

J is TRBJ1-5 and V is TRBV4-2, with a weak D call TRBD1 (5 bases). Per germline, CDR1 LGHNA and CDR2 YNFKEQ. The CDR3 loop spans 18 amino acids. V lost 0 bases, J lost 0 bases, and 15 bases lay in between. CDR3 bases: TGTGCCAGCAGCCAAGATAGGGTTGCAGGGTATAGCAATCAGCCCCAGCATTTT. Its translation is CASSQDRVAGYSNQPQHF.

V and J are TRBV5-1 and TRBJ2-7; D unclear. CDR1 SGHRS and CDR2 YFSETQ come from the germline V gene. Trimming shortened V by 2 bases and J by 3 bases, and 9 bases separated the two germline ends. This CDR3 is 13 amino acids long. The CDR3 is CASSLTDIYEQYF. The CDR3 DNA follows: TGCGCCAGCAGCTTAACAGACATCTACGAGCAGTACTTC. The full variable domain, in which reference TRBV5-1 and TRBJ2-7 provide the parts outside the CDR3, is KAGVTQTPRYLIKTRGQQVTLSCSPISGHRSVSWYQQTPGQGLQFLFEYFSETQRNKGNFPGRFSGRQFSNSRSEMNVSTLELGDSALYLCASSLTDIYEQYFGPGTRLTVT.

The V call is TRBV4-1, the J call TRBJ1-2, with a tentative D call TRBD1 (5 bases). With 0 bases removed from V and 5 bases from J, the gap between germline ends came to 10 bases. CDR1 is MGHRA and CDR2 is YSYEKL in the germline V gene. The CDR3 sequence is 14 residues long. CDR3 protein: CASSQDPKGYGYTF. CDR3 DNA sequence: TGCGCCAGCAGCCAAGATCCCAAGGGGTATGGCTACACCTTC.

The chain has TRBV21-1 and TRBJ2-5; the table's D call TRBD1 went unverified against the DNA. TRBV21-1 is a pseudogene segment. There are 14 residues in the CDR3. The CDR3 protein is CASAPPQGQETQYF. In DNA form, the CDR3 reads TGTGCCAGCGCCCCTCCACAGGGTCAAGAGACCCAGTACTTC.

The chain has TRBV11-2 and TRBJ2-2; possible D gene TRBD2, 6 bases. Trimming stripped 5 bases from V and 4 bases from J, with 14 bases between. Germline V gene lookup returns CDR1 SGHAT and CDR2 FQNNGV. The CDR3 consists of 15 residues. CDR3 DNA sequence: TGTGCCAGCAGCCGCACCGGGACTGGCACCGGGGAGCTGTTTTTT. It is translated as CASSRTGTGTGELFF.

This clone was picked up many times. The chain recombines TRBV4-3 with TRBJ2-7; 8 bases line up with TRBD2. V lost 4 bases to trimming and J lost 3 bases; unmatched junction nucleotides: 8. CDR3 length: 15 residues. Per germline, CDR1 LGHNA and CDR2 YSLEER. CDR3 in DNA: TGCGCCAGCAGCCGCAGAGCGGGGGCGGACTACGAGCAGTACTTC. Protein sequence: CASSRRAGADYEQYF.

The V call is TRBV5-1, the J call TRBJ2-3, with D perhaps TRBD2 (6 bases). V was clipped by 4 bases and J by 0 bases, with 12 bases between them. This CDR3 contains 15 residues. Germline V gene sequence: CDR1 SGHRS, CDR2 YFSETQ. The CDR3 here is CASSPRGTSTDTQYF. Here the CDR3 DNA reads TGCGCCAGCAGCCCCCGCGGGACTAGCACAGATACGCAGTATTTT.

The V and J genes are TRBV3-1 (or the pseudogene TRBV3-2) and TRBJ1-2; 10 nucleotides match TRBD1. The CDR3 is 16 amino acids. The V and J ends lost 2 bases and 2 bases, in that order; junction bases with no gene match: 5. Germline CDR1 reads LGHDT; CDR2 reads YNNKEL (reference sequence). CDR3 in amino acids: CASSQLGTGDNYGYTF. CDR3 nucleotide sequence: TGTGCCAGCAGCCAACTTGGGACAGGGGACAACTATGGCTACACCTTC.

The chain couples TRBV10-3 to TRBJ1-1; no clear D. The germline V gene has CDR1 ENHRY and CDR2 SYGVKD. The CDR3 is 13 residues long. V lost 10 bases, J lost 1 base, and 13 bases lay in between. The CDR3 nucleotides are TGTGCCACCCGTACGTCAGGGAACACTGAAGCTTTCTTT. As protein: CATRTSGNTEAFF.

This rearrangement joins TRBV5-6 to TRBJ1-6; 9 nucleotides line up with TRBD1. Germline CDR1 is SGHDT and CDR2 is YYEEEE. The V and J ends lost 4 bases and 9 bases, in that order; junction bases with no gene match: 2. The CDR3 covers 13 residues. The chain's CDR3 is CASSRTGVSPLHF. The DNA for the CDR3 is TGTGCCAGCAGCCGGACAGGGGTTTCACCCCTCCACTTT.

The DNA of the CDR3 is TGCAGCGTAGTACAGGGAGGGTGGGCCTACGAGCAGTACTTC. Amino acids: CSVVQGGWAYEQYF. This chain connects TRBV29-1 to TRBJ2-7; TRBD2 is a possible D gene (7 bases). The ends were cut back, 6 bases at V and 2 bases at J, with 17 bases in the middle. There are 14 residues in the CDR3. Germline V CDR1 and CDR2: SQVTM, ANQGSEA.

J is TRBJ1-5 and V is TRBV19; D may be TRBD1 (5 bases). Germline V lookup: CDR1 LNHDA, CDR2 SQIVND (reference sequence). The CDR3 has 15 residues. V shed 7 bases and J shed 1 base, with 14 bases lying between them. Here the CDR3 DNA reads TGTGCCAGTACCGCACAGGTAAGCAGCAATCAGCCCCAGCATTTT. Its protein product is CASTAQVSSNQPQHF.

The CDR3, as DNA: TGCGCCAGCAGCTTGGCTGGCAGGGGGAACACTGAAGCTTTCTTT. Amino acids: CASSLAGRGNTEAFF. The rearrangement uses TRBV5-1 and TRBJ1-1; perhaps TRBD1 as D (6 bases). The CDR3 loop spans 15 amino acids. CDR1 is SGHRS, CDR2 YFSETQ, per germline. V gave up 0 bases and J gave up 1 base, with 10 bases separating them.

This rearrangement joins TRBV6-5 to TRBJ1-6, with D perhaps TRBD1 (6 bases). This CDR3 comprises 16 residues. The germline CDR1 and CDR2 sequences are MNHEY and SVGAGI. V lost 4 bases and J lost 14, with 24 bases in between. As DNA, the CDR3 is TGTGCCAGCAGTTCACCCCTCAACAGACAGGCCGGTTCCCTCCACTTT. It yields the protein CASSSPLNRQAGSLHF.

In regard to this clone: The sample carries other DNA sequences with the same CDR3. The rearrangement joins TRBV7-2 to TRBJ1-2, with 9 nucleotides matching TRBD1. Losses at the gene ends were 5 bases for V and 8 bases for J; bases not matched to a gene: 3. Germline V CDR1 and CDR2: SGHTA, FQGNSA. The CDR3 is made up of 12 amino acids. Here the CDR3 DNA reads TGTGCCAGCAGCCTGGGGACAGGGGGCTACACCTTC. The encoded protein is CASSLGTGGYTF.

The rearrangement links TRBV28 to TRBJ1-5; TRBD1 aligns across 9 bases. The CDR3 is 16 amino acids. V lost 0 bases and J lost 5; bases outside the gene matches: 5. Germline V gene sequence: CDR1 MDHEN, CDR2 SYDVKM. The CDR3 bases are TGTGCCAGCAGTTTATGGGTGGGACAGGGATATCAGCCCCAGCATTTT. Translated: CASSLWVGQGYQPQHF.

The genes are TRBV11-1 and TRBJ2-6, with unresolved D. Trimming pared 4 bases from V and 4 bases from J, leaving 5 bases between. The germline gives CDR1 SGHAT, CDR2 FQDESV (reference sequence). The CDR3 is 13 amino acids. CDR3 in DNA: TGTGCCAGCAGCTCCGAGGGGGCCAACGTCCTGACTTTC. As protein: CASSSEGANVLTF.

The chain employs TRBV5-4 and TRBJ2-1, with TRBD1 as a possible D gene (6 bases). The CDR3 extends over 15 amino acids. From germline, CDR1 is SGHNT and CDR2 YYREEE (reference sequence). V lost 4 bases, J lost 3 bases, and 14 bases lay in between. The chain's CDR3 is CASSQDSGVYNEQFF. CDR3 coding DNA: TGTGCCAGCAGCCAGGACAGTGGGGTCTACAATGAGCAGTTCTTC.

The chain uses TRBV5-1 and TRBJ2-3; 10 positions match TRBD1. Germline CDR1 and CDR2: SGHRS and YFSETQ. J gave up 6 bases and V 7 bases, and 11 bases lay outside the gene matches. The CDR3 totals 15 residues. Written as DNA, the CDR3 is TGCGCCAGCGCCGTGCTAGGACAGGGGGTGGATACGCAGTATTTT. Translated: CASAVLGQGVDTQYF.

This sequence joins TRBV29-1 and TRBJ2-2; TRBD1 might be the D (5 bases). Per the germline V gene, CDR1 is SQVTM and CDR2 is ANQGSEA. The V and J ends lost 3 bases and 4 bases respectively, with 12 bases between them. The CDR3 covers 14 residues. The CDR3: CSVDVGPVTGELFF. The CDR3 DNA reads TGCAGCGTTGATGTGGGGCCGGTCACCGGGGAGCTGTTTTTT.

This rearrangement joins TRBV4-1 to TRBJ2-5; the match to TRBD2 covers 11 bases. Germline V gene sequence: CDR1 MGHRA, CDR2 YSYEKL. The CDR3 runs 16 residues. V shed 4 bases, J shed 7 bases, and the junction held 11 bases outside the gene matches. The CDR3: CASSPTTSGAERTQYF. DNA for the CDR3: TGCGCCAGCAGCCCGACGACTAGCGGGGCTGAGAGGACCCAGTACTTC.

The rearrangement uses TRBV10-3 and TRBJ2-7; TRBD2 matches 10 bases. The length of the CDR3 is 13 residues. Per germline, CDR1 ENHRY and CDR2 SYGVKD. V lost 8 bases, J lost 6 bases, and 7 bases stayed unmatched. CDR3 residues: CAIGETSGSEQYF. The CDR3 DNA is TGTGCCATCGGGGAGACTAGCGGGTCCGAGCAGTACTTC.

CDR3 coding DNA: TGTGCCAGTAGTACTCCGGGACAGGGTTCTAATGAAAAACTGTTTTTT. As protein: CASSTPGQGSNEKLFF. The chain joins TRBV19 to TRBJ1-4; 9 nucleotides line up with TRBD1. The CDR3 extends over 16 amino acids. Germline V gene lookup returns CDR1 LNHDA and CDR2 SQIVND (reference sequence). Trimming removed 4 bases from V and 3 bases from J; junction bases left unmatched: 6.

The V gene is TRBV12-1, the J gene TRBJ1-6; the table's D call of TRBD1 was not tested on the DNA. TRBV12-1 is a documented pseudogene. The CDR3 loop spans 15 amino acids. The CDR3 nucleotides are TGTGCCAGCAGCTTTGGGGGACAGGCCTATTCACCCCTCCACTTT. This codes for CASSFGGQAYSPLHF.